Presented here are 2 T cell receptor beta chains from one specimen sequenced in a study of T cell repertoires in cytomegalovirus infection. Their antigens are not known. MiXCR, run by TCRdb on the reads, gives a single entry per CDR3 protein. This table has 250,000 to 300,000 distinct CDR3 sequences, 22% appearing once. The material was cultured PBMCs, obtained from culture after CMV antigen stimulation. These TCRs come from a human donor in good health (CMV status not recorded). Some clones in this sample may be carry-over from other donors' samples.

There are many counts of this clonotype. The chain couples TRBV4-1 to TRBJ1-5; perhaps TRBD1 as D (6 bases). V was shortened by 1 base and J by 5 bases, with 15 bases between the two germline ends. The germline gives CDR1 MGHRA, CDR2 YSYEKL. CDR3 length equals 16 residues. The CDR3 sequence: CASSQGGGQDYQPQHF. The CDR3 nucleotides are TGCGCCAGCAGCCAAGGGGGGGGACAAGACTATCAGCCCCAGCATTTT.

This clonotype was recorded a few times. CDR3 loop: CASSPVTGGYEQYF. CDR3 DNA sequence: TGTGCCAGCAGCCCAGTTACAGGGGGCTACGAGCAGTACTTC. This chain links TRBV5-6 with TRBJ2-7, with 8 positions matching TRBD1. Germline-derived CDR1 and CDR2 are SGHDT and YYEEEE. With 4 bases clipped from V and 3 bases from J, the junction kept 6 bases outside the gene matches. CDR3 length equals 14 residues.